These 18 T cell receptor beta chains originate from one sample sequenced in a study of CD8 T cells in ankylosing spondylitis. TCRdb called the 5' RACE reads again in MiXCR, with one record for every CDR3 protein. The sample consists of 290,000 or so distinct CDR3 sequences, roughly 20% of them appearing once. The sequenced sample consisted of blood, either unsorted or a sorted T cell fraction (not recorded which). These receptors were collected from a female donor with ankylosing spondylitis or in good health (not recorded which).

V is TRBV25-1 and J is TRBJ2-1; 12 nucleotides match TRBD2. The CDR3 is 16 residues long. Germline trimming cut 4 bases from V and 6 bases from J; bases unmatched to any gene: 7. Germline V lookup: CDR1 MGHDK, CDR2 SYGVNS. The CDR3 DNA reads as TGTGCCAGCAGTGCTCCCGGGACTAGCGGGTTCAATGAGCAGTTCTTC. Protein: CASSAPGTSGFNEQFF.

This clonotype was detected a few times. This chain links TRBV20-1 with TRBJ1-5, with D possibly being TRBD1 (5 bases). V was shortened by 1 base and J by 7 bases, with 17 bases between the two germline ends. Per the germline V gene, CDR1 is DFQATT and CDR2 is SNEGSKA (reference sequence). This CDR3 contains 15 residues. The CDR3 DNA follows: TGCAGTGCTAGAGTCATTATAGGGGTGGGACAGCCCCAGCATTTT. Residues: CSARVIIGVGQPQHF.

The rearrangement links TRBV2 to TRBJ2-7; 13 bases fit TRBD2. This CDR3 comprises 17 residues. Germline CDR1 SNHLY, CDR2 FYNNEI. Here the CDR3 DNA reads TGTACCTTCTCCTCCGGGACTAGCGGGAAGTATTCCTACGAGCAGTACTTC. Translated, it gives CTFSSGTSGKYSYEQYF.

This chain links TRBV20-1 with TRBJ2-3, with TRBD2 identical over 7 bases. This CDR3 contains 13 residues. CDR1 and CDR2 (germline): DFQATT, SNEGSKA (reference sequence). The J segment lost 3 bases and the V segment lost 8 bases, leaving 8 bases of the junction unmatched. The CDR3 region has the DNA TGCAGTCCACGGGCGGGGGAAACAGATACGCAGTATTTT. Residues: CSPRAGETDTQYF.

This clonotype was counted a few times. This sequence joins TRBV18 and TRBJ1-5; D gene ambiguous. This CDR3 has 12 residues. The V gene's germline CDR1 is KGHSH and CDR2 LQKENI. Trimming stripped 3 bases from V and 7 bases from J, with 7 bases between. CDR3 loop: CASSPSLQPQHF. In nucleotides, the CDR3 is TGTGCCAGCTCACCCTCCCTGCAGCCCCAGCATTTT.

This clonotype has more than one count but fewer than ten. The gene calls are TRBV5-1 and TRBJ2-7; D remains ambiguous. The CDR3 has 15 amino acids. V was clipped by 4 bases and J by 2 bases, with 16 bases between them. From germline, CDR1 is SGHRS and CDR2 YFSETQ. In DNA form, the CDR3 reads TGCGCCAGCAGCCCGGAGCGAGACGGACCCTACGAGCAGTACTTC. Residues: CASSPERDGPYEQYF.

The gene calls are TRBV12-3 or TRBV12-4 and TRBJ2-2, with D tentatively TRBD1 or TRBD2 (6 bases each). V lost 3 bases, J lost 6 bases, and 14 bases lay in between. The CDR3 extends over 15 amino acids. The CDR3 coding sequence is TGTGCCAGCAGTTTTGGAGGGGACACCTCCGGGGAGCTGTTTTTT. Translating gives CASSFGGDTSGELFF.

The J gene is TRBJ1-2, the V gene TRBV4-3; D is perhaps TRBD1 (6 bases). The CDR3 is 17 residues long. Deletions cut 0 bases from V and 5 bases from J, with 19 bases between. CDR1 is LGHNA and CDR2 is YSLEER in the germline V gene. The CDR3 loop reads CASSQDASGHTLYGYTF. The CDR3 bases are TGCGCCAGCAGCCAAGACGCCTCGGGACACACATTATATGGCTACACCTTC.

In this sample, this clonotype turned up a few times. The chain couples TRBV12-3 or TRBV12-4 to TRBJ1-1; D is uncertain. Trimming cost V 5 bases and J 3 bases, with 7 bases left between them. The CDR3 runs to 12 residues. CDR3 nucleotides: TGTGCCAGCAGTGAAATATACACTGAAGCTTTCTTT. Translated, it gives CASSEIYTEAFF.

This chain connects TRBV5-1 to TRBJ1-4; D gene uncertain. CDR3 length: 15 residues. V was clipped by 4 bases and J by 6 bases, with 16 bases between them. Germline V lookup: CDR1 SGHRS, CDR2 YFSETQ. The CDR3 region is CASSLNPGIDEKLFF. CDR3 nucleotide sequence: TGCGCCAGCAGCCTAAACCCCGGGATCGATGAAAAACTGTTTTTT.

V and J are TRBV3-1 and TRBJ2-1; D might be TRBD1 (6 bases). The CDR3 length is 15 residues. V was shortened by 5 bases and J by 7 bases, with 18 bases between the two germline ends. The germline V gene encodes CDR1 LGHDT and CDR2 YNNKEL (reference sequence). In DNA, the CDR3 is TGTGCCAGCAGCGCCCAGGGGTTGAGAGTGAATGAGCAGTTCTTC. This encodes CASSAQGLRVNEQFF.

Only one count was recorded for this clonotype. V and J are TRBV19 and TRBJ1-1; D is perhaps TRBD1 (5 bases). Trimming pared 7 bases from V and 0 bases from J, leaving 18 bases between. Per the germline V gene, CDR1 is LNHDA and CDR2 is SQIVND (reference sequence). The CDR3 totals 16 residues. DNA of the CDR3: TGTGCCAGTAAGCGACATACGAGGGGATTGAACACTGAAGCTTTCTTT. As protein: CASKRHTRGLNTEAFF.

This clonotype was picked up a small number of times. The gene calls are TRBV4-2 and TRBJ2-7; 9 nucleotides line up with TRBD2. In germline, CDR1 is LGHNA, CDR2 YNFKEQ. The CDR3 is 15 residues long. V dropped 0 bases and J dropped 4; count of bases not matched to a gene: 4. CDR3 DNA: TGTGCCAGCAGCCAAGAGGGGAGCGGGAGGTACGAGCAGTACTTC. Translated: CASSQEGSGRYEQYF.

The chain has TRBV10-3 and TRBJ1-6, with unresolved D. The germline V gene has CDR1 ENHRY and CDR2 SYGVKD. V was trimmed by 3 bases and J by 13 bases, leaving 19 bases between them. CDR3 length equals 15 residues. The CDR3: CAISDDAKGLRPLHF. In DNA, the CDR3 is TGTGCCATCAGTGACGATGCCAAAGGGCTAAGGCCCCTCCACTTT.

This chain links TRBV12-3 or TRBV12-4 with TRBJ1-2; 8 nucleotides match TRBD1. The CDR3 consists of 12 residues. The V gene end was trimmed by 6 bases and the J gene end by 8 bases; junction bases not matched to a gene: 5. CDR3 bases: TGTGCCAGCAGCGCCGGGACAGGCGGCTACACCTTC. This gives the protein CASSAGTGGYTF.

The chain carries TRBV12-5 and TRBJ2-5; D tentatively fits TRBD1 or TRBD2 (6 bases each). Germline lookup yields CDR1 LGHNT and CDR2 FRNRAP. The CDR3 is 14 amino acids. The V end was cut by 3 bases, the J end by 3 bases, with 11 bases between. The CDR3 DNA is TGTGCTAGTGGTTTAGGGGGACTCGAAGAGACCCAGTACTTC. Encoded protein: CASGLGGLEETQYF.

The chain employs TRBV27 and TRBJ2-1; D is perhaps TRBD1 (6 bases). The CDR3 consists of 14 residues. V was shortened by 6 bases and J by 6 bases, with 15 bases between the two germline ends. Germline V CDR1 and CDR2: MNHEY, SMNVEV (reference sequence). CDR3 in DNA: TGTGCCAGCAGAATGGGACCCAGGGGCAATGAGCAGTTCTTC. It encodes CASRMGPRGNEQFF.

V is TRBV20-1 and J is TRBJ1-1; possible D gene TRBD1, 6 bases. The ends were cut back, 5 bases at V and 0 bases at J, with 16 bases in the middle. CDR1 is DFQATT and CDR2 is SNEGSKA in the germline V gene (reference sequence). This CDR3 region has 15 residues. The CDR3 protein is CSAFTGKPMNTEAFF. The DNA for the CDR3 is TGCAGTGCTTTTACAGGGAAGCCAATGAACACTGAAGCTTTCTTT.